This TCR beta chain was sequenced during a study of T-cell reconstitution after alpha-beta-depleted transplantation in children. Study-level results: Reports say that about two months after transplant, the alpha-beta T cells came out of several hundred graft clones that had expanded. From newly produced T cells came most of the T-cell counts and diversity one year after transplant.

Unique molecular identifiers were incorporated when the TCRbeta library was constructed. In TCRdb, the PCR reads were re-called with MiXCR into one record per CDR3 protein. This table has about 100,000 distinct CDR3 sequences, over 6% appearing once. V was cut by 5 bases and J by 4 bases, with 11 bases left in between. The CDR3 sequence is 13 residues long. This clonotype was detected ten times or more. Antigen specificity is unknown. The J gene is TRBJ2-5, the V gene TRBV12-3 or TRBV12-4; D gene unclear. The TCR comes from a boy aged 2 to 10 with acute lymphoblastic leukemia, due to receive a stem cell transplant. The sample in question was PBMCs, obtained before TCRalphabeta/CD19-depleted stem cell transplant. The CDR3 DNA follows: TGTGCCAGCAGTCCAGACCGGGCAGAGACCCAGTACTTC. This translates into CASSPDRAETQYF.